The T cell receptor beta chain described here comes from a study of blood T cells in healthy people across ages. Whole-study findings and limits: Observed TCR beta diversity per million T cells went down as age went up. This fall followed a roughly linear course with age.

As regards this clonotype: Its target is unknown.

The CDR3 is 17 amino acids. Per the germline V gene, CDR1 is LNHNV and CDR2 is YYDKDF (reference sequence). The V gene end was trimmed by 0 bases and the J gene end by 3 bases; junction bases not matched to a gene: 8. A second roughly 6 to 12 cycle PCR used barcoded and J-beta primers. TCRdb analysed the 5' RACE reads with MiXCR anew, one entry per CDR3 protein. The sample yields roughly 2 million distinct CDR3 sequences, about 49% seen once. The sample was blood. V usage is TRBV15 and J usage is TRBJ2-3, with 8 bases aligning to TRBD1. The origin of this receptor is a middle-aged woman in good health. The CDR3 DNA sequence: TGTGCCACCAGCAGAGATTCCCGGACAGGGTGGACAGATACGCAGTATTTT. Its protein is CATSRDSRTGWTDTQYF.